The 15 T cell receptor beta chains reported below all come from one sample, sequenced in a study of cytomegalovirus exposure and HLA in healthy donors. Primers included in the PCR were 60 Vbeta and 13 Jbeta primers. Sequenced by immunoSEQ multiplex PCR; TCRdb stores in-frame clones only, minus some. The sample contains 200,000 or so clones, around 86% of which appear only once. Sequenced input: PBMCs. Every receptor here comes from a man aged 35-49 years in good health and CMV-seropositive.

The V and J genes are TRBV9 and TRBJ2-2, with 11 positions matching TRBD2. CDR1 SGDLS and CDR2 YYNGEE come from the germline V gene. V shed 0 bases and J 4 bases; nucleotides not matched to a gene: 5. The CDR3 loop spans 17 amino acids. The CDR3 bases are TGTGCCAGCAGCGTAGCAATAGCGGGGGGGCCCACCGGGGAGCTGTTTTTT. Residues: CASSVAIAGGPTGELFF.

This clone occurred a few times. The rearrangement joins TRBV19 to TRBJ2-5, with TRBD2 matching 7 bases. CDR1 LNHDA and CDR2 SQIVND come from the germline V gene (reference sequence). J lost 5 bases, V lost 6 bases, and 6 bases had no gene match. The CDR3 extends over 13 amino acids. The CDR3 region is CASRTGGKETQYF. CDR3 sequence (DNA): TGTGCCAGTAGGACGGGGGGTAAGGAGACCCAGTACTTC.

The chain employs TRBV29-1 and TRBJ1-2, with TRBD1 identical over 10 bases. V shed 7 bases, J shed 5 bases, and the junction held 7 bases outside the gene matches. The CDR3 sequence is 13 residues long. Looked up from germline, CDR1 is SQVTM and CDR2 is ANQGSEA. The CDR3 coding sequence is TGCAGCGCCCCGGGACAGGGGATTTATGGCTACACCTTC. Residues: CSAPGQGIYGYTF.

The rearrangement joins TRBV5-8 to TRBJ2-7, with D possibly TRBD1 on 6 matching bases. Germline loops: CDR1 SGHTS, CDR2 YDEGEE. The CDR3 totals 14 residues. V was clipped by 2 bases and J by 2 bases, with 11 bases between them. For the CDR3, the DNA is TGTGCCAGCAGCTTCAGGGGTCAAACCTACGAGCAGTACTTC. As protein: CASSFRGQTYEQYF.

J is TRBJ1-1 and V is TRBV20-1; D uncertain. Germline V lookup: CDR1 DFQATT, CDR2 SNEGSKA (reference sequence). V was pared by 6 bases and J by 4 bases, with 9 bases between. The CDR3 is 11 residues long. The CDR3 is CSAAVPTEAFF. The CDR3 DNA is TGCAGTGCAGCTGTCCCCACTGAAGCTTTCTTT.

V and J are TRBV2 and TRBJ1-5; D is possibly TRBD1 (6 bases). This CDR3 region has 15 residues. V lost 5 bases and J lost 1, with 12 bases in between. The germline V gene has CDR1 SNHLY and CDR2 FYNNEI. In DNA, the CDR3 is TGTGCCAGCAGTCAGGACAGCAGGAGCAATCAGCCCCAGCATTTT. It encodes CASSQDSRSNQPQHF.

This clone was detected once. The chain couples TRBV11-2 to TRBJ2-7; the match to TRBD1 covers 7 bases. The CDR3 is 12 residues long. Trimming took 5 bases from V and 2 from J; bases not matched to a gene: 0. Germline V gene lookup returns CDR1 SGHAT and CDR2 FQNNGV. The CDR3 loop is CASSTGAYEQYF. DNA for the CDR3: TGTGCCAGCAGCACAGGGGCCTACGAGCAGTACTTC.

The chain recombines TRBV7-6 with TRBJ1-1; possibly TRBD1 for D (6 bases). Germline V gene data show CDR1 as SGHVS and CDR2 as FNYEAQ. Deletions cut 2 bases from V and 0 bases from J, with 19 bases between. There are 18 residues in the CDR3. CDR3: CASSLYLSRSGVNTEAFF. CDR3 sequence (DNA): TGTGCCAGCAGCTTATATTTGAGTCGGTCAGGGGTGAACACTGAAGCTTTCTTT.

On this clone: One end of the junction does not line up with germline, which may come from a read error. V is TRBV27 and J is TRBJ1-5; 8 positions match TRBD1. This CDR3 has 16 amino acids. Per germline, CDR1 MNHEY and CDR2 SMNVEV (reference sequence). CDR3 sequence reads: CASSFWTGRGNQPRHF. DNA for the CDR3: TGTGCCAGCAGTTTCTGGACAGGGCGCGGGAATCAGCCCCGGCATTTT.

The chain combines TRBV5-4 with TRBJ1-1; D may be TRBD1 (6 bases). Per the germline V gene, CDR1 is SGHNT and CDR2 is YYREEE (reference sequence). The V end lost 5 bases, the J end lost 2 bases, and 13 bases lay between the germline ends. The CDR3 length is 14 residues. The CDR3 DNA reads TGTGCCAGCAGGCCGGACAGCCGAAACACTGAAGCTTTCTTT. Amino acid sequence: CASRPDSRNTEAFF.

This sequence joins TRBV6-5 and TRBJ2-7; D is possibly TRBD1 (6 bases). The CDR3 covers 15 residues. The ends were cut back, 2 bases at V and 3 bases at J, with 14 bases in the middle. CDR1 MNHEY and CDR2 SVGAGI come from the germline V gene. The CDR3 sequence is CASSYRTANLYEQYF. The CDR3 DNA reads as TGTGCCAGCAGTTACCGGACAGCCAATCTCTACGAGCAGTACTTC.

This sequence joins TRBV4-1 and TRBJ2-1, with 11 bases identical to TRBD2. From germline, CDR1 is MGHRA and CDR2 YSYEKL. V lost 1 base to trimming and J lost 7 bases; unmatched junction nucleotides: 9. This CDR3 contains 17 residues. The DNA of the CDR3 is TGCGCCAGCAGCCAAGTACGCCCTAGCGGGGGGAGGAATGAGCAGTTCTTC. Translation: CASSQVRPSGGRNEQFF.

CDR3 sequence reads: CASSLVGDNEQFF. CDR3 nucleotides: TGTGCCAGCAGCTTAGTAGGAGACAATGAGCAGTTCTTC. The chain recombines TRBV11-3 with TRBJ2-1; D unresolved. In germline, CDR1 is SGHNT, CDR2 YENEEA. This CDR3 is built from 13 residues. V gave up 1 base and J gave up 5 bases, with 6 bases separating them.

This clone has a handful of counts. The rearrangement uses TRBV6-5 and TRBJ2-7; perhaps TRBD1 as D (5 bases). The CDR3 spans 13 residues. CDR1 and CDR2 from the germline V gene are MNHEY and SVGAGI. V was trimmed by 2 bases and J by 6 bases, leaving 11 bases between them. CDR3 nucleotides: TGTGCCAGCAGTTACGCAGGGATGACCGAGCAGTACTTC. Amino acids: CASSYAGMTEQYF.

V is TRBV9 and J is TRBJ2-6, with no clear D. The germline CDR1 and CDR2 sequences are SGDLS and YYNGEE. V dropped 3 bases and J dropped 0 bases, with 13 bases sitting between them. The CDR3 is 17 amino acids. DNA for the CDR3: TGTGCCAGCAGCGACCCCTTGACTGACTCTGGGGCCAACGTCCTGACTTTC. Translating gives CASSDPLTDSGANVLTF.